The clone carrying this T cell receptor beta chain has a single count. The repertoire was sequenced with immunoSEQ multiplex PCR; TCRdb's copy has only in-frame clones and lacks some. The sample consists of around 62,000 clones, 88% of them appearing once. Germline loops: CDR1 SGDLS, CDR2 YYNGEE. V lost 4 bases and J lost 7, with 12 bases in between. The length of the CDR3 is 13 residues. These data come from a study of PD-L1 blockade in urothelial cancer. The time point: peripheral blood 6 weeks after treatment start. This sample comprised PBMCs, obtained around atezolizumab (anti-PD-L1) treatment. This sequence was found in a man aged 55 to 70 with urothelial cancer. The V and J genes are TRBV9 and TRBJ2-1; TRBD2 might be the D (6 bases). CDR3 protein: CASSFWGDNEQFF. In nucleotides, the CDR3 is TGTGCCAGCAGCTTCTGGGGGGATAATGAGCAGTTCTTC.